The 22 T cell receptor beta chains presented below share a single source sample, sequenced in a study of naive and memory T cell subsets. Findings and limits, study-wide: Naive repertoires, especially CD8, held a few larger clonotypes, possibly memory cells re-expressing CD45RA.

No antigen has been assigned to these receptors. Both TRBC1 and TRBC2 were covered by a beta constant-region primer of two equimolar oligonucleotides. The ligated cDNA underwent four PCR rounds using SP2 and nested alpha and beta constant-region primers. Using its own MiXCR run on the UMI-ligation and nested PCR reads, TCRdb lists one record per CDR3 protein. Among around 100,000 distinct CDR3 sequences listed, roughly 14% were seen once. Sequenced input: naive CD8+ T cells from blood. The receptors derive from a human donor in good health.

This clonotype was counted at least ten times. The rearrangement uses TRBV19 and TRBJ2-1, with D uncertain. Looked up from germline, CDR1 is LNHDA and CDR2 is SQIVND (reference sequence). This CDR3 comprises 17 residues. Trimming took off 5 bases at V and 0 bases at J, with 17 bases between the two ends. The CDR3 DNA sequence: TGTGCCAGTAGTCCTGGGGTCGCTGCGAGCTCCTACAATGAGCAGTTCTTC. Translating gives CASSPGVAASSYNEQFF. The entire variable domain, with the rest obtained from reference TRBV19 and TRBJ2-1, is as follows: DGGITQSPKYLFRKEGQNVTLSCEQNLNHDAMYWYRQDPGQGLRLIYYSQIVNDFQKGDIAEGYSVSREKKESFPLTVTSAQKNPTAFYLCASSPGVAASSYNEQFFGPGTRLTVL.

This clonotype was observed a handful of times. The chain is built from TRBV20-1 and TRBJ2-3; D is ambiguous. The CDR3 runs 10 residues. V dropped 3 bases and J dropped 6 bases, with 4 bases sitting between them. Germline CDR1 is DFQATT and CDR2 is SNEGSKA (reference sequence). This chain's CDR3 is CSASSDTQYF. As DNA, the CDR3 is TGCAGTGCTAGTAGCGATACGCAGTATTTT.

The chain employs TRBV5-5 and TRBJ1-6; no firm D call. Germline CDR1 reads SGHKS; CDR2 reads YYEKEE (reference sequence). The V end lost 4 bases, the J end lost 5 bases, and 16 bases lay between the germline ends. This CDR3 has 16 residues. The CDR3 DNA reads TGTGCCAGCAGCCTGGCCCTGACCCAAAATAATTCACCCCTCCACTTT. Amino acid sequence: CASSLALTQNNSPLHF.

V is TRBV19 and J is TRBJ2-1, with a possible D match to TRBD2 (6 bases). The CDR3 has 15 amino acids. Trimming took off 5 bases at V and 4 bases at J, with 15 bases between the two ends. The germline V gene has CDR1 LNHDA and CDR2 SQIVND (reference sequence). In DNA, the CDR3 is TGTGCCAGTAGTCATGGGGGGACCGGTTACAATGAGCAGTTCTTC. Its protein is CASSHGGTGYNEQFF.

This chain uses TRBV11-2 with TRBJ2-3; D gene ambiguous. The CDR3 consists of 13 residues. Germline assignment: CDR1 SGHAT and CDR2 FQNNGV. V dropped 4 bases and J dropped 1 base, with 6 bases sitting between them. In DNA, the CDR3 is TGTGCCAGCAGCTCCAGTCGCACAGATACGCAGTATTTT. This gives the protein CASSSSRTDTQYF.

This clonotype was counted between two and nine times. The chain employs TRBV4-2 and TRBJ1-4; 7 positions agree with TRBD1. There are 15 residues in the CDR3. Losses at the gene ends were 3 bases for V and 5 bases for J; bases not matched to a gene: 6. CDR1 is LGHNA, CDR2 YNFKEQ, per germline. The CDR3 protein is CASSQETGQNEKLFF. The CDR3 region has the DNA TGTGCCAGCAGCCAGGAAACGGGACAGAATGAAAAACTGTTTTTT.

This clonotype was seen a few times. The chain carries TRBV27 and TRBJ2-7; D perhaps matches TRBD2 (6 bases). The CDR3 has 16 residues. V was cut by 7 bases and J by 3 bases, with 22 bases left in between. CDR1 and CDR2 from the germline V gene are MNHEY and SMNVEV (reference sequence). DNA of the CDR3: TGTGCCAGCAATACCCCACCGGGATTGCGGGACTACGAGCAGTACTTC. Amino acids: CASNTPPGLRDYEQYF.

As regards this clonotype: An end of the junction does not agree with germline; a read error may underlie this. V and J are TRBV7-9 and TRBJ2-5; the match to TRBD1 covers 10 bases. The V gene's germline CDR1 is SEHNR and CDR2 FQNEAQ (reference sequence). The CDR3 has 12 amino acids. The CDR3 loop reads CASSPNQGQGDF. The CDR3 coding sequence is TGTGCCAGCAGCCCTAATCAAGGACAGGGGGACTTC.

In nucleotides, the CDR3 is TGTGCCAGCAGCTCGGCCCAAGGGCCAAACACTGAAGCTTTCTTT. Its protein product is CASSSAQGPNTEAFF. The rearrangement uses TRBV7-2 and TRBJ1-1; D remains ambiguous. V was clipped by 4 bases and J by 2 bases, with 14 bases between them. Looked up from germline, CDR1 is SGHTA and CDR2 is FQGNSA. This CDR3 region has 15 residues.

This clonotype was counted many times. The chain uses TRBV7-9 and TRBJ2-3; D ambiguous. The CDR3 sequence is 10 residues long. Per germline, CDR1 SEHNR and CDR2 FQNEAQ (reference sequence). Trimming left V 8 bases short and J 3 bases short, with 3 bases between. The CDR3 nucleotides read TGTGCCAGCGGTACAGATACGCAGTATTTT. This translates into CASGTDTQYF.

This clonotype has at least ten counts. One end of the junction varies from germline; a read error may be responsible. V and J are TRBV20-1 and TRBJ1-1, with 9 positions matching TRBD1. Per germline, CDR1 DFQATT and CDR2 SNEGSKA (reference sequence). This CDR3 has 13 amino acids. The CDR3 bases are TGCAGTGCTAGGGGGACAGGGAACGCTGAAGCTTTCTTT. It yields the protein CSARGTGNAEAFF.

This clonotype was counted ten times or more. CDR3 sequence reads: CATSDGGTEAFF. DNA of the CDR3: TGTGCCACCAGTGATGGTGGCACTGAAGCTTTCTTT. This chain joins TRBV24-1 and TRBJ1-1; D call uncertain. V dropped 3 bases and J dropped 4 bases, with 5 bases sitting between them. Germline lookup yields CDR1 KGHDR and CDR2 SFDVKD. CDR3 size: 12 residues.

This clonotype was observed a handful of times. This chain joins TRBV7-9 and TRBJ1-6; D is possibly TRBD1 (6 bases). With 4 bases removed from V and 2 bases from J, the gap between germline ends came to 15 bases. Germline-derived CDR1 and CDR2 are SEHNR and FQNEAQ (reference sequence). There are 17 residues in the CDR3. The CDR3 is CASSSKAGEPYNSPLHF. In DNA, the CDR3 is TGTGCCAGCAGCTCTAAGGCAGGGGAGCCCTATAATTCACCCCTCCACTTT.

V gene TRBV6-2 or TRBV6-3 combines with J gene TRBJ2-2, with D hard to call. There are 13 residues in the CDR3. Germline CDR1 and CDR2: MNHEY and SVGEGT. Trimming shortened V by 10 bases and J by 1 base, and 10 bases separated the two germline ends. The CDR3 region has the DNA TGTGCCACCTACAGACAGAACACCGGGGAGCTGTTTTTT. Its protein product is CATYRQNTGELFF.

This clonotype occurred many times. The chain links TRBV24-1 to TRBJ2-3; the D gene is possibly TRBD2 (6 bases). Germline CDR1 KGHDR, CDR2 SFDVKD. The V end lost 6 bases, the J end lost 5 bases, and 8 bases lay between the germline ends. The CDR3 spans 12 residues. CDR3: CATSRRGDTQYF. The CDR3 nucleotides are TGTGCCACCAGTAGGAGGGGAGATACGCAGTATTTT.

This clonotype has a count of ten or more. The chain couples TRBV13 to TRBJ2-7; D unresolved. Germline CDR1 is PRHDT and CDR2 is FYEKMQ (reference sequence). The CDR3 totals 14 residues. The ends were cut back, 4 bases at V and 0 bases at J, with 10 bases in the middle. This CDR3 reads CASSSLASSYEQYF. The CDR3 DNA sequence: TGTGCCAGCAGCTCCCTGGCTAGCTCCTACGAGCAGTACTTC. Combining the CDR3 with reference TRBV13 and TRBJ2-7 gives the whole variable domain AAGVIQSPRHLIKEKRETATLKCYPIPRHDTVYWYQQGPGQDPQFLISFYEKMQSDKGSIPDRFSAQQFSDYHSELNMSSLELGDSALYFCASSSLASSYEQYFGPGTRLTVT.

The chain is built from TRBV15 and TRBJ2-1, with D perhaps TRBD1 or TRBD2 (5 bases each). CDR3 length: 17 residues. Germline V CDR1 and CDR2: LNHNV, YYDKDF (reference sequence). Trimming removed 0 bases at V and 0 bases at J, with 12 bases between. The CDR3 region is CATSRDRVGTSYNEQFF. CDR3 sequence (DNA): TGTGCCACCAGCAGAGACCGTGTGGGGACCTCCTACAATGAGCAGTTCTTC.

This clonotype came up a few times. The chain couples TRBV25-1 to TRBJ1-1, with a tentative D call TRBD1 (6 bases). With 4 bases removed from V and 1 base from J, the gap between germline ends came to 10 bases. The CDR3 has 14 residues. Germline CDR1 reads MGHDK; CDR2 reads SYGVNS. The CDR3 region has the DNA TGTGCCAGCAGTGCCCAGGGGTGGAACACTGAAGCTTTCTTT. It is translated as CASSAQGWNTEAFF.

This clonotype was seen at least ten times. V usage is TRBV10-3 and J usage is TRBJ1-6; D ambiguous. The V gene lost 3 bases and the J gene lost 5 bases, with 5 bases spanning the gap. CDR1 is ENHRY, CDR2 SYGVKD, per germline. The CDR3 sequence is 13 residues long. CDR3 DNA sequence: TGTGCCATCAGTGACGCCAATAATTCACCCCTCCACTTT. It yields the protein CAISDANNSPLHF.

In its sample, this clonotype was seen a few times. The chain is built from TRBV12-3 or TRBV12-4 and TRBJ2-5; no reliable D call. The CDR3 covers 15 residues. Trimming removed 2 bases at V and 1 base at J, with 11 bases between. The CDR3 coding sequence is TGTGCCAGCAGTTTACCAGAATATACCCAAGAGACCCAGTACTTC. It yields the protein CASSLPEYTQETQYF.

J is TRBJ2-3 and V is TRBV12-3 or TRBV12-4, with no clear D. V was cut by 6 bases and J by 5 bases, with 9 bases left in between. CDR3 length equals 12 residues. The CDR3 DNA reads TGTGCCAGCAGCGCGAACATAGATACGCAGTATTTT. Translation gives CASSANIDTQYF.

This clonotype occurred many times. This chain joins TRBV20-1 and TRBJ2-1; 7 bases align to TRBD2. The CDR3 totals 11 residues. The junction had 3 bases not matched to a gene; V was cut back by 3 bases and J by 10 bases. CDR1 is DFQATT, CDR2 SNEGSKA, per germline (reference sequence). CDR3 in amino acids: CSASRSGEQFF. In DNA, the CDR3 is TGCAGTGCTAGCCGTAGCGGGGAGCAGTTCTTC.